A single sample gave rise to the 6 T cell receptor beta chains below, sequenced in a study of tumor-infiltrating lymphocytes in localized non-small cell lung cancer. Produced via immunoSEQ multiplex PCR; TCRdb's table is partial and in-frame only. The sample carries 13,000 to 15,000 clones, roughly 76% recorded once. The specimen sequenced was lung tumor tissue. All receptors come from a human donor with non-small cell lung cancer.

This clone was observed a handful of times. The CDR3: CASSDRGRGGGNTIYF. The CDR3 DNA is TGTGCCAGCAGTGATCGCGGCAGGGGAGGAGGAAACACCATATATTTT. The rearrangement joins TRBV6-1 to TRBJ1-3; TRBD1 might be the D (6 bases). V was clipped by 3 bases and J by 4 bases, with 16 bases between them. The CDR3 has 16 residues. CDR1 and CDR2 from the germline V gene are MNHNS and SASEGT.

The genes are TRBV7-2 and TRBJ2-1; perhaps TRBD1 as D (5 bases). Germline CDR1 SGHTA, CDR2 FQGNSA. The CDR3 spans 15 residues. The germline V and J ends were trimmed by 2 bases and 11 bases, with 19 bases remaining between them. The CDR3 sequence is CASSLYSSEGVQQFF. CDR3 in DNA: TGTGCCAGCAGCTTATATTCCAGCGAAGGGGTTCAGCAGTTCTTC.

The rearrangement uses TRBV6-1 and TRBJ2-1; D possibly corresponds to TRBD2 (5 bases). Trimming shortened V by 11 bases and J by 5 bases, and 16 bases separated the two germline ends. The CDR3 extends over 13 amino acids. Germline-derived CDR1 and CDR2 are MNHNS and SASEGT. The CDR3 loop reads CAGSGAGHNEQFF. CDR3 nucleotide sequence: TGTGCCGGGAGCGGAGCCGGCCACAATGAGCAGTTCTTC.

The rearrangement links TRBV12-5 to TRBJ1-4; D is ambiguous. CDR1 LGHNT and CDR2 FRNRAP come from the germline V gene. V was shortened by 7 bases and J by 3 bases, with 12 bases between the two germline ends. This CDR3 comprises 14 residues. In nucleotides, the CDR3 is TGTGCTAGTGCCAAGGACGGAGCTAATGAAAAACTGTTTTTT. Encoded protein: CASAKDGANEKLFF.

This chain joins TRBV7-2 and TRBJ2-3; TRBD1 or TRBD2 may be the D gene (5 bases each). The CDR3 length is 15 residues. Trimming removed 4 bases at V and 2 bases at J, with 13 bases between. The germline CDR1 and CDR2 sequences are SGHTA and FQGNSA. The CDR3 DNA follows: TGTGCCAGCAGCTCGGGACGTGGGTACACAGATACGCAGTATTTT. Translation gives CASSSGRGYTDTQYF.

The rearrangement uses TRBV6-6 and TRBJ1-2; D is unresolved. This CDR3 contains 12 residues. V lost 6 bases and J lost 11, with 16 bases in between. Germline V gene data show CDR1 as MNHNY and CDR2 as SVGAGI (reference sequence). The CDR3: CASRTGFSGYTF. The CDR3 DNA is TGTGCCAGCAGGACGGGGTTTAGTGGTTACACCTTC.